The rows below give T cell receptor beta chains drawn from one sample of a study of T-cell reconstitution after alpha-beta-depleted transplantation in children. Via MiXCR, TCRdb re-called the PCR reads, giving one row per CDR3 protein. The data show almost 500,000 distinct CDR3 sequences, roughly a tenth seen once. Source: PBMCs, taken before TCRalphabeta/CD19-depleted stem cell transplant. Receptors originate from a child aged 2-15 years with inherited bone marrow failure, due to receive a stem cell transplant. The CDR3 runs from the conserved cysteine through the conserved F or W. D genes are given only for firm matches. Clone size appears in some rows only: once, few, many, or a class for an expanded clone.

size: few
V: TRBV30
J: TRBJ2-2
D: .
CDR3: CAWSVGGFNTGELFF
DNA: TGTGCCTGGAGTGTGGGAGGATTTAACACCGGGGAGCTGTTTTTT

size: many
V: TRBV7-9
J: TRBJ2-4
D: .
CDR3: CASSGIGSLAKNIQYF
DNA: TGTGCCAGCAGCGGAATAGGTAGTCTAGCCAAAAACATTCAGTACTTC

size: many
V: TRBV27
J: TRBJ1-6
D: .
CDR3: CASSLRTFSPLHF
DNA: TGTGCCAGCAGTTTACGGACTTTTTCACCCCTCCACTTT

size: many
V: TRBV2
J: TRBJ1-1
D: TRBD1
CDR3: CASCRGRGTEAFF
DNA: TGTGCCAGCTGTAGGGGGCGAGGGACTGAAGCTTTCTTT

size: .
V: TRBV18
J: TRBJ1-2
D: .
CDR3: CASSPSDSNYGYTF
DNA: TGTGCCAGCTCACCTTCCGATTCTAACTATGGCTACACCTTC

size: few
V: TRBV27
J: TRBJ2-1
D: TRBD2
CDR3: CASSLTSGRVSSYNEQFF
DNA: TGTGCCAGCAGCCTAACTAGCGGGAGGGTTAGCTCCTACAATGAGCAGTTCTTC

size: many
V: TRBV3-1
J: TRBJ2-5
D: .
CDR3: CASSQNQETQYF
DNA: TGTGCCAGCAGCCAGAACCAAGAGACCCAGTACTTC

size: .
V: TRBV2
J: TRBJ1-5
D: TRBD1
CDR3: CASHVTGGNQPQHF
DNA: TGTGCCAGCCACGTAACAGGGGGCAATCAGCCCCAGCATTTT

size: many
V: TRBV29-1
J: TRBJ2-3
D: .
CDR3: CSVEVVDTQYF
DNA: TGCAGCGTTGAAGTTGTGGATACGCAGTATTTT

size: many
V: TRBV4-1
J: TRBJ2-1
D: TRBD1
CDR3: CASSRTGTELYNEQFF
DNA: TGCGCCAGCAGCCGGACCGGGACAGAACTATACAATGAGCAGTTCTTC

size: .
V: TRBV4-3
J: TRBJ2-4
D: .
CDR3: CASSQEGGREFSDIQYF
DNA: TGCGCCAGCAGCCAAGAAGGCGGCAGGGAATTTTCAGACATTCAGTACTTC

size: many
V: TRBV7-2
J: TRBJ2-1
D: TRBD1
CDR3: CASSRRTGGYAEQFF
DNA: TGTGCCAGCAGCCGCAGGACAGGGGGCTATGCTGAGCAGTTCTTC

size: .
V: TRBV5-6
J: TRBJ2-5
D: .
CDR3: CASSSALLEWGAETQYF
DNA: TGTGCCAGCAGCTCGGCCCTCCTCGAGTGGGGGGCGGAGACCCAGTACTTC

size: many
V: TRBV5-1
J: TRBJ2-5
D: TRBD1
CDR3: CASSSQRTGQETQYF
DNA: TGCGCCAGCAGCTCACAAAGGACAGGCCAAGAGACCCAGTACTTC

size: many
V: TRBV13
J: TRBJ2-1
D: TRBD2
CDR3: CASSLFKDPGTSVLFSYNEQFF
DNA: TGTGCCAGCAGCTTATTTAAGGATCCGGGGACTAGCGTTTTATTCTCCTACAATGAGCAGTTCTTC

size: few
V: TRBV27
J: TRBJ1-6
D: .
CDR3: CASSLDRGLSPLHF
DNA: TGTGCCAGCAGTTTAGACAGAGGCCTTTCACCCCTCCACTTT

size: many
V: TRBV6-5
J: TRBJ2-5
D: .
CDR3: CASSYQGETQYF
DNA: TGTGCCAGCAGTTATCAGGGTGAGACCCAGTACTTC

size: .
V: TRBV11-2
J: TRBJ2-3
D: .
CDR3: CASSLRGRHTGHTTDTQYF
DNA: TGTGCCAGCAGCTTACGGGGTCGGCACACGGGACACACAACAGATACGCAGTATTTT

size: many
V: TRBV5-1
J: TRBJ1-1
D: .
CDR3: CASSLEARGTEAFF
DNA: TGCGCCAGCAGCTTGGAGGCGCGCGGCACTGAAGCTTTCTTT

size: many
V: TRBV28
J: TRBJ2-1
D: .
CDR3: CASSPVGIQFF
DNA: TGTGCCAGCAGTCCGGTGGGGATCCAGTTCTTC

size: many
V: TRBV20-1
J: TRBJ1-1
D: .
CDR3: CSARDGNTEAFF
DNA: TGCAGTGCTAGAGATGGGAACACTGAAGCTTTCTTT

size: many
V: TRBV4-3
J: TRBJ2-1
D: TRBD1
CDR3: CASSPRGQGAYNEQFF
DNA: TGCGCCAGCAGCCCCCGGGGACAGGGGGCCTACAATGAGCAGTTCTTC

size: many
V: TRBV25-1
J: TRBJ2-5
D: .
CDR3: CASSFTGKGETQYF
DNA: TGTGCCAGCAGTTTTACCGGGAAGGGAGAGACCCAGTACTTC

size: many
V: TRBV27
J: TRBJ2-7
D: .
CDR3: CASSFSRDYEQYF
DNA: TGTGCCAGCAGTTTTTCTCGCGACTACGAGCAGTACTTC

size: .
V: TRBV13
J: TRBJ2-1
D: TRBD2
CDR3: CASSSASGKHNEQFF
DNA: TGTGCCAGCAGCTCCGCTAGCGGGAAACACAATGAGCAGTTCTTC

size: few
V: TRBV30
J: TRBJ1-3
D: .
CDR3: CAWRDISSSGNTIYF
DNA: TGTGCCTGGAGAGACATTTCGAGCTCTGGAAACACCATATATTTT